Presented here are 25 T cell receptor beta chains from one specimen sequenced in a study of T-cell reconstitution after alpha-beta-depleted transplantation in children. Researchers prepared the TCRbeta library using unique molecular identifiers, the study reports. MiXCR, applied by TCRdb to the PCR reads, yields one record per CDR3 protein. Here the sample spans about a million distinct CDR3 sequences, about 29% being singletons. This sample comprised PBMCs, mostly from graft donor cells, obtained 360 days after TCRalphabeta/CD19-depleted stem cell transplant. The receptor source for this set is a boy under two years old who had a stem cell transplant for SCID, so the T cells may come from the graft donor.

This clonotype has more than one count but fewer than ten. V usage is TRBV2 and J usage is TRBJ2-1; the D gene is possibly TRBD1 (6 bases). V was shortened by 3 bases and J by 4 bases, with 19 bases between the two germline ends. CDR1 and CDR2 from the germline V gene are SNHLY and FYNNEI. CDR3 length: 17 residues. This chain's CDR3 is CASSEPRGPPFYNEQFF. In nucleotides, the CDR3 is TGTGCCAGCAGTGAGCCCAGGGGCCCACCTTTTTACAATGAGCAGTTCTTC.

V gene TRBV9 combines with J gene TRBJ2-5; 9 bases map to TRBD2. The V gene's germline CDR1 is SGDLS and CDR2 YYNGEE. With 4 bases clipped from V and 2 bases from J, the junction kept 6 bases outside the gene matches. The CDR3 consists of 15 residues. The CDR3 loop is CASSYSGGFQETQYF. DNA for the CDR3: TGTGCCAGCAGCTATAGCGGGGGCTTTCAAGAGACCCAGTACTTC.

This clonotype was observed a handful of times. This sequence joins TRBV6-6 and TRBJ1-1; D uncertain. Germline values: CDR1 MNHNY, CDR2 SVGAGI (reference sequence). The CDR3 has 12 amino acids. Trimming took 6 bases from V and 0 from J, leaving 5 bases between them. For the CDR3, the DNA is TGTGCCAGCAGGACTCTGAACACTGAAGCTTTCTTT. It translates to CASRTLNTEAFF.

V gene TRBV12-3 or TRBV12-4 combines with J gene TRBJ2-2, with 9 bases aligning to TRBD1. This CDR3 region has 17 residues. The J segment lost 0 bases and the V segment lost 4 bases, leaving 6 bases of the junction unmatched. In DNA, the CDR3 is TGTGCCAGCAGTTCCGGGACAGGGAACACGAACACCGGGGAGCTGTTTTTT. Encoded protein: CASSSGTGNTNTGELFF.

The chain combines TRBV4-3 with TRBJ2-3; D might be TRBD1 or TRBD2, each matching 5 bases. The CDR3 has 15 residues. Trimming stripped 0 bases from V and 2 bases from J, with 9 bases between. Germline V gene data show CDR1 as LGHNA and CDR2 as YSLEER. The DNA for the CDR3 is TGCGCCAGCAGCCAAGAGCAGGGACCCACAGATACGCAGTATTTT. It encodes CASSQEQGPTDTQYF.

The gene calls are TRBV5-1 and TRBJ2-1, with 7 bases matching TRBD1. J was trimmed by 1 base and V by 4 bases; bases with no gene match: 5. This CDR3 contains 15 residues. Per germline, CDR1 SGHRS and CDR2 YFSETQ. CDR3 DNA: TGCGCCAGCAGCCACCAGGGGGAATCCTACAATGAGCAGTTCTTC. Amino acids: CASSHQGESYNEQFF.

This clonotype has only a few counts. J is TRBJ2-7 and V is TRBV12-5; D unresolved. Trimming pared 6 bases from V and 6 bases from J, leaving 9 bases between. The CDR3 contains 11 residues. Germline CDR1 LGHNT, CDR2 FRNRAP. CDR3 residues: CASGVLGEQYF. As DNA, the CDR3 is TGTGCTAGTGGCGTTTTGGGCGAGCAGTACTTC. The full variable domain, its missing parts supplied by reference TRBV12-5 and TRBJ2-7, is DARVTQTPRHKVTEMGQEVTMRCQPILGHNTVFWYRQTMMQGLELLAYFRNRAPLDDSGMPKDRFSAEMPDATLATLKIQPSEPRDSAVYFCASGVLGEQYFGPGTRLTVT.

Only one count was recorded for this clonotype. V and J are TRBV12-3 or TRBV12-4 and TRBJ1-5; 10 bases are a match to TRBD1. The CDR3 sequence is 18 residues long. Trimming at V came to 5 bases and at J to 2 bases, leaving 12 bases not matched to a gene. This CDR3 is CASSTRTGGVFGNQPQHF. Written as DNA, the CDR3 is TGTGCCAGCAGTACACGGACAGGGGGGGTATTTGGCAATCAGCCCCAGCATTTT.

This rearrangement joins TRBV11-2 to TRBJ2-1; 9 bases agree with TRBD1. J was trimmed by 6 bases and V by 10 bases; bases with no gene match: 13. CDR1 is SGHAT, CDR2 FQNNGV, per germline. The CDR3 is 15 residues long. This CDR3 is CATGQGKSPINEQFF. The CDR3 nucleotides are TGTGCCACAGGACAGGGGAAGAGTCCTATCAATGAGCAGTTCTTC.

In this sample, this clonotype turned up a few times. V gene TRBV7-2 combines with J gene TRBJ2-7; D gene unclear. Germline V gives CDR1 SGHTA, CDR2 FQGNSA. The V end lost 3 bases, the J end lost 3 bases, and 12 bases lay between the germline ends. This CDR3 is 14 amino acids long. Written as DNA, the CDR3 is TGTGCCAGCAGCTTGCACCCGGTTGGCTACGAGCAGTACTTC. Residues: CASSLHPVGYEQYF.

This chain links TRBV28 with TRBJ2-3; D is ambiguous. Germline assignment: CDR1 MDHEN and CDR2 SYDVKM. The CDR3 totals 13 residues. Trimming stripped 6 bases from V and 10 bases from J, with 17 bases between. CDR3 DNA sequence: TGTGCCAGCAGGGCCTTTGACGGTCTCCCGCAGTATTTT. It translates to CASRAFDGLPQYF.

This clonotype was detected only a few times. This rearrangement joins TRBV24-1 to TRBJ2-1; D is uncertain. Trimming stripped 1 base from V and 2 bases from J, with 2 bases between. The CDR3 has 13 residues. CDR1 is KGHDR, CDR2 SFDVKD, per germline. The CDR3 DNA is TGTGCCACCAGTGATTTCCCCTACAATGAGCAGTTCTTC. This translates into CATSDFPYNEQFF.

The rearrangement links TRBV5-1 to TRBJ2-1, with 9 bases fitting TRBD2. Germline CDR1 and CDR2: SGHRS and YFSETQ. CDR3 length equals 18 residues. V lost 2 bases and J lost 3; bases outside the gene matches: 12. The CDR3 here is CASSFGPSGGPYYNEQFF. The CDR3 nucleotides are TGCGCCAGCAGCTTCGGTCCAAGCGGGGGGCCCTACTACAATGAGCAGTTCTTC.

The chain is built from TRBV29-1 and TRBJ2-3, with 14 positions matching TRBD2. CDR3 length: 15 residues. CDR1 and CDR2 (germline): SQVTM, ANQGSEA. Trimming at V came to 3 bases and at J to 8 bases, leaving 7 bases not matched to a gene. The CDR3 region is CSVDMTSGGAGTQYF. For the CDR3, the DNA is TGCAGCGTTGACATGACTAGCGGGGGGGCTGGTACGCAGTATTTT.

The chain has TRBV12-3 or TRBV12-4 and TRBJ1-1; D ambiguous. Trimming took off 3 bases at V and 4 bases at J, with 6 bases between the two ends. This CDR3 has 12 residues. CDR3 sequence: CASSFRPTEAFF. For the CDR3, the DNA is TGTGCCAGCAGTTTCCGTCCCACTGAAGCTTTCTTT.

The V call is TRBV5-1, the J call TRBJ2-4; either TRBD1 or TRBD2 may supply D (5 bases each). CDR3 length: 15 amino acids. V lost 4 bases and J lost 9, with 20 bases in between. From germline, CDR1 is SGHRS and CDR2 YFSETQ. The CDR3 bases are TGCGCCAGCAGCACTGGGACGGCCCCAAAACGCATTCAGTACTTC. It is translated as CASSTGTAPKRIQYF.

Ten or more counts support this clonotype. This chain uses TRBV10-3 with TRBJ1-2, with D possibly being TRBD1 (5 bases). V shed 4 bases and J shed 3 bases, with 15 bases lying between them. Germline loops: CDR1 ENHRY, CDR2 SYGVKD. The CDR3 has 15 residues. The CDR3 DNA reads TGTGCCATCAGTGGTCCCGCGGGAGGGGACTATGGCTACACCTTC. Translation gives CAISGPAGGDYGYTF.

The gene calls are TRBV4-3 and TRBJ1-1; D ambiguous. Germline V CDR1 and CDR2: LGHNA, YSLEER. V was shortened by 1 base and J by 7 bases, with 13 bases between the two germline ends. The CDR3 has 14 amino acids. This CDR3 is CASSQVEGEGEAFF. CDR3 sequence (DNA): TGCGCCAGCAGCCAAGTGGAGGGAGAGGGTGAAGCTTTCTTT.

This clonotype was seen a handful of times. The chain recombines TRBV3-1 with TRBJ2-3, with unresolved D. Germline V gives CDR1 LGHDT, CDR2 YNNKEL (reference sequence). V was trimmed by 1 base and J by 3 bases, leaving 8 bases between them. This CDR3 is 14 amino acids long. CDR3 amino acids: CASSQVARTDTQYF. CDR3 DNA sequence: TGTGCCAGCAGCCAAGTTGCACGGACAGATACGCAGTATTTT.

This clonotype was counted between two and nine times. This sequence joins TRBV7-6 and TRBJ2-1; D is ambiguous. The V gene's germline CDR1 is SGHVS and CDR2 FNYEAQ. This CDR3 spans 16 amino acids. Between the trimmed V and J ends, which lost 3 bases and 0 bases, there was a span of 12 bases. The CDR3 protein is CASSFVWDSSYNEQFF. In DNA, the CDR3 is TGTGCCAGCAGCTTCGTCTGGGATAGCTCCTACAATGAGCAGTTCTTC.

This clonotype has a handful of counts. This chain joins TRBV7-2 and TRBJ1-5; D possibly corresponds to TRBD1 (5 bases). Germline-derived CDR1 and CDR2 are SGHTA and FQGNSA. The CDR3 has 17 residues. V shed 5 bases and J shed 7 bases, with 24 bases lying between them. The CDR3 sequence: CASSPTGLGVVEQPQHF. The CDR3 region has the DNA TGTGCCAGCAGCCCCACGGGGCTTGGGGTAGTTGAGCAGCCCCAGCATTTT. Looking up the rest from reference TRBV7-2 and TRBJ1-5 gives the full variable domain: GAGVSQSPSNKVTEKGKDVELRCDPISGHTALYWYRQSLGQGLEFLIYFQGNSAPDKSGLPSDRFSAERTGGSVSTLTIQRTQQEDSAVYLCASSPTGLGVVEQPQHFGDGTRLSIL.

The gene calls are TRBV19 and TRBJ1-1; D is unclear. The CDR3 sequence is 13 residues long. Germline CDR1 LNHDA, CDR2 SQIVND (reference sequence). V was pared by 4 bases and J by 7 bases, with 13 bases between. CDR3: CASSTWQVDEAFF. The CDR3 DNA sequence: TGTGCCAGTAGTACGTGGCAGGTTGATGAAGCTTTCTTT.

The V call is TRBV25-1, the J call TRBJ1-1, with D hard to call. The CDR3 extends over 13 amino acids. Trimming cost V 4 bases and J 0 bases, with 6 bases left between them. Germline lookup yields CDR1 MGHDK and CDR2 SYGVNS. The CDR3 DNA reads as TGTGCCAGCAGTGCCCAAATGAACACTGAAGCTTTCTTT. The encoded protein is CASSAQMNTEAFF.

This clonotype was seen only a few times. This chain connects TRBV7-8 to TRBJ1-5, with D unresolved. The CDR3 loop spans 14 amino acids. V lost 1 base, J lost 9 bases, and 13 bases lay in between. CDR1 and CDR2 from the germline V gene are SGHVS and FQNEAQ. The CDR3 region is CASSLGAPPRPQHF. CDR3 sequence (DNA): TGTGCCAGCAGCTTAGGTGCTCCGCCGAGGCCCCAGCATTTT.

This clonotype showed up just a few times. CDR3 amino acids: CASSYSIGGGAVDTQYF. The CDR3 DNA follows: TGTGCCAGCAGTTACTCGATCGGCGGGGGGGCGGTAGATACGCAGTATTTT. The V gene is TRBV6-5, the J gene TRBJ2-3, with 9 bases identical to TRBD2. The CDR3 loop spans 17 amino acids. The germline gives CDR1 MNHEY, CDR2 SVGAGI. V dropped 0 bases and J dropped 5; count of bases not matched to a gene: 9.